The text below deals with one T cell receptor beta chain. Distinct nucleotide sequences in the sample also encode this CDR3. Trimming took 10 bases from V and 4 from J, leaving 17 bases between them. The CDR3 has 14 amino acids. Germline V gene sequence: CDR1 LNHDA, CDR2 SQIVND (reference sequence). Self-reported history from a screening survey and questionnaire set each donor's cohort. In the original workflow: Amplified reference gene primers provided the basis for estimating nucleated cell counts. The protocol was immunoSEQ multiplex PCR, while the TCRdb copy is restricted to in-frame clones and leaves out a portion. For V, J and clone size, that table is used; D and trimming come from the DNA. There are roughly 250,000 clones in the sample; roughly nine tenths occur only once, and about 6% lies in the top ten. These data belong to a study of blood T cell repertoires in COVID-19. Study context: In each case, the material was cDNA or gDNA derived from T cells, B-cell-depleted T cells, or PBMCs.

The source material was PBMCs or T cells enriched from blood (not recorded which). The rearrangement joins TRBV19 to TRBJ2-1, with a weak D call TRBD2 (5 bases). This TCR was recovered from a woman in her 30s with acute COVID-19. DNA for the CDR3: TGTGCCACTAAGCTAGGGATAGCGTACAATGAGCAGTTCTTC. It specifies CATKLGIAYNEQFF.